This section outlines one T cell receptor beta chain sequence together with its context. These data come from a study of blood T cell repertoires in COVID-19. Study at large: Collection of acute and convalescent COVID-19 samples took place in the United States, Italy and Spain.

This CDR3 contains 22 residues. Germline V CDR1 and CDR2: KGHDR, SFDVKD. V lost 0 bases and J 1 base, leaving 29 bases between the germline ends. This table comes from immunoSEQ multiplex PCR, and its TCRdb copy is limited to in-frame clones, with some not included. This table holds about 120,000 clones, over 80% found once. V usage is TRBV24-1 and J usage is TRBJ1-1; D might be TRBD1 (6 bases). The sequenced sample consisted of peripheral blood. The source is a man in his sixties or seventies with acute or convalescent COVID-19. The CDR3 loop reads CATSDLFRGLHLPLGWNTEAFF. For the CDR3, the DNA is TGTGCCACCAGTGATTTGTTCAGGGGTCTACATCTACCCTTAGGATGGAACACTGAAGCTTTCTTT.